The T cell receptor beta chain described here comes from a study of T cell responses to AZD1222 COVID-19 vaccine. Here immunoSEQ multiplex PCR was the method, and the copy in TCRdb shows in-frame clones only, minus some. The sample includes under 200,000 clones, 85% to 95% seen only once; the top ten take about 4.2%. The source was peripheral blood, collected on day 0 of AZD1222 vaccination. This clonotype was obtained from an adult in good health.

The CDR3 DNA reads as TGTGCCAGTAACTGGGGGGTTGTGTCTCCCCAGCATTTT. Its translation is CASNWGVVSPQHF. The V call is TRBV19, the J call TRBJ1-5, with D maybe TRBD1 (5 bases). CDR1 LNHDA and CDR2 SQIVND come from the germline V gene (reference sequence). The CDR3 has 13 amino acids. Trimming left V 7 bases short and J 10 bases short, with 17 bases between.